The clone carrying this T cell receptor (beta chain) occurred a few times. As yet, its antigen is unknown. This sample was included in a study of CD8+ T cells in alopecia areata. Study details: Tofacitinib was taken orally by treated patients, and the dose was 5 to 10 mg twice daily.

Trimming stripped 2 bases from V and 1 base from J, with 6 bases between. The length of the CDR3 is 15 residues. Germline lookup yields CDR1 MNHNY and CDR2 SVGAGI (reference sequence). Notes on the study in general: Scalp lesions, especially in alopecia totalis/universalis, had higher clonality than normal scalp. Patients displayed less clarity in TCR sharing than mice, a finding possibly related to HLA.

Reverse transcription of extracted RNA yielded cDNA, which provided the sequencing template. Here immunoSEQ multiplex PCR was the method, and the copy in TCRdb shows in-frame clones only, minus some. The sample has more than 200,000 clones, 65% to 70% seen once; the top ten hold 1% to 1.5%. Sorting from PBMCs produced CD4+ and CD8+ T cells. This receptor was obtained from a human donor with alopecia areata. This chain links TRBV6-6 with TRBJ2-6; the D is unclear. Material: CD4+ T cells sorted from blood, obtained at week 0. The CDR3 region is CASSYGSSGANVLTF. For the CDR3, the DNA is TGTGCCAGCAGTTACGGGTCGTCTGGGGCCAACGTCCTGACTTTC.